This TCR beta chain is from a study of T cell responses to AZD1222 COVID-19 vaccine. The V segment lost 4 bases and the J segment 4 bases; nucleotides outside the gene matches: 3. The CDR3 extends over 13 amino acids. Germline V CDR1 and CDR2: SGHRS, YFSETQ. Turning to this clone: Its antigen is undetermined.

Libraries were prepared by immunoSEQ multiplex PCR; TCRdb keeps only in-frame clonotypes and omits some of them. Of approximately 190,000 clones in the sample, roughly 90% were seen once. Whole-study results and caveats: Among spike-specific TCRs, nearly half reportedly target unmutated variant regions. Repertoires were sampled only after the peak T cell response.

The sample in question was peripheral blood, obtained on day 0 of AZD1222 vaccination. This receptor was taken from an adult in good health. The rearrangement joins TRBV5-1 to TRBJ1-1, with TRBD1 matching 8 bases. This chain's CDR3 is CASSAGQGTEAFF. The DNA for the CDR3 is TGCGCCAGCAGCGCTGGACAGGGCACTGAAGCTTTCTTT.